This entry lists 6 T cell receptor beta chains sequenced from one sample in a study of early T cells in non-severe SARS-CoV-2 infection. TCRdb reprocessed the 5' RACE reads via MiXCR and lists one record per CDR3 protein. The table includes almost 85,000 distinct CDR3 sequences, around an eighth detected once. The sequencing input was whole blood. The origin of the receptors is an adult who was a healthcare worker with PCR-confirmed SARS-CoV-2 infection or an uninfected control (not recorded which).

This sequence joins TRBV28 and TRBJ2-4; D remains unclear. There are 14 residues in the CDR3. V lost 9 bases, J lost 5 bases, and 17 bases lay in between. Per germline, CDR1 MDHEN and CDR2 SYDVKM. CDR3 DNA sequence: TGTGCCAGTAGAAGGGCTGGCACCCAAAACATTCAGTACTTC. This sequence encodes CASRRAGTQNIQYF.

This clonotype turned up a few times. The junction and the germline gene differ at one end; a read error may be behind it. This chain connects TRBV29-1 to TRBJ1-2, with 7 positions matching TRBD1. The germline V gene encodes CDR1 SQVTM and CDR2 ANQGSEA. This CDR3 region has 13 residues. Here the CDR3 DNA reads TGCAGCGTCGAAGCCGACAGGGACTATGGCTACACCTTC. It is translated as CSVEADRDYGYTF.

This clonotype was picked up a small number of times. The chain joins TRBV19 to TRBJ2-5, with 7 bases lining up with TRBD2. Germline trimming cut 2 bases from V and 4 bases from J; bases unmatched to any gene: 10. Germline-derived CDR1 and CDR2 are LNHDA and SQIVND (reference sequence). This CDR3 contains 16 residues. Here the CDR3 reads CASSIPGERGVETQYF. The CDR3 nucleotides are TGTGCCAGTAGTATACCTGGCGAGCGGGGAGTAGAGACCCAGTACTTC.

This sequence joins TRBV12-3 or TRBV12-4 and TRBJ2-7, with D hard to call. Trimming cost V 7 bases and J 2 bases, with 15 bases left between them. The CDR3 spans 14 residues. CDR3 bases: TGTGCCAGCACACTCTGGGGTCCTGCCTACGAGCAGTACTTC. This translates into CASTLWGPAYEQYF.

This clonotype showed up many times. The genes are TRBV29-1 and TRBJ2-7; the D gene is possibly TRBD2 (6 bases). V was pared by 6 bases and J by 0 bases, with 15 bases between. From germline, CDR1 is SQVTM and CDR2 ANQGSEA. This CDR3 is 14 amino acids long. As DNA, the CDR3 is TGCAGCGTCCGCCGGGACTCCAACTCCTACGAGCAGTACTTC. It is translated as CSVRRDSNSYEQYF.

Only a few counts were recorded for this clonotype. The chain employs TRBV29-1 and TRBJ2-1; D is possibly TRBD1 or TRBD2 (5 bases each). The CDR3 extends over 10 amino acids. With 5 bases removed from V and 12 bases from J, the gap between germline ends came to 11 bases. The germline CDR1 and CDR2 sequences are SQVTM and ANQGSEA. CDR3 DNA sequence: TGCAGCGTTAGAGGGGTCGGGCAGTTCTTC. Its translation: CSVRGVGQFF.